The 29 T cell receptor beta chains listed next were all sequenced from one sample in a study of OX40 agonist ivuxolimab in advanced cancers. Measured with immunoSEQ multiplex PCR; TCRdb has only the in-frame clones, and not every one. The sample has about 56,000 clones; approximately 86% are singletons. The starting material was CD4+ or CD8+ T cells sorted from blood, obtained in a trial of the OX40 agonist ivuxolimab. The receptors here all came from an adult with an advanced solid tumor such as melanoma, head and neck, liver or kidney cancer.

The chain uses TRBV7-2 and TRBJ2-5; D is uncertain. V gave up 4 bases and J gave up 5 bases, with 23 bases separating them. CDR3 length: 17 amino acids. The germline gives CDR1 SGHTA, CDR2 FQGNSA. CDR3 sequence: CASSSPGGSEVVETQYF. CDR3 sequence (DNA): TGTGCCAGCAGCTCTCCTGGTGGGTCAGAGGTTGTGGAGACCCAGTACTTC.

The chain uses TRBV29-1 and TRBJ2-3; 10 bases match TRBD2. The CDR3 contains 15 residues. CDR1 SQVTM and CDR2 ANQGSEA come from the germline V gene. The ends lost 2 bases at V and 7 bases at J; junction bases unmatched: 9. CDR3 bases: TGCAGCGTTGAACAGATAGCGGGGGGTGGGCATACGCAGTATTTT. This sequence encodes CSVEQIAGGGHTQYF.

This chain uses TRBV6-5 with TRBJ2-3, with TRBD2 as a possible D gene (5 bases). The ends were cut back, 6 bases at V and 3 bases at J, with 13 bases in the middle. Germline lookup yields CDR1 MNHEY and CDR2 SVGAGI. The CDR3 runs to 14 residues. The CDR3 reads CASSPSRLTDTQYF. CDR3 DNA sequence: TGTGCCAGCAGCCCTAGCAGGTTAACAGATACGCAGTATTTT.

This clone was detected only once. The chain combines TRBV6-1 with TRBJ1-4, with 10 bases identical to TRBD1. V was clipped by 6 bases and J by 8 bases; unmatched bases: 3. CDR1 MNHNS and CDR2 SASEGT come from the germline V gene. This CDR3 is built from 13 residues. CDR3 in amino acids: CASRDRGGEKLFF. DNA for the CDR3: TGTGCCAGCAGGGACAGGGGGGGGGAAAAACTGTTTTTT.

The CDR3 region has the DNA TGTGCCAGTAGAGATCAGGGGGCGAGCACTGAAGCTTTCTTT. It translates to CASRDQGASTEAFF. The chain links TRBV19 to TRBJ1-1, with 8 bases that match TRBD1. V shed 6 bases and J 4 bases; nucleotides not matched to a gene: 7. Germline lookup yields CDR1 LNHDA and CDR2 SQIVND (reference sequence). The CDR3 is made up of 14 amino acids.

This sequence joins TRBV19 and TRBJ1-6, with TRBD1 matching 9 bases. The CDR3 sequence is 15 residues long. Germline CDR1 is LNHDA and CDR2 is SQIVND (reference sequence). V dropped 5 bases and J dropped 7; count of bases not matched to a gene: 6. CDR3 sequence reads: CASSARQGVNSPLHF. The CDR3 DNA follows: TGTGCCAGTAGTGCTCGACAGGGGGTCAATTCACCCCTCCACTTT.

The chain uses TRBV11-3 and TRBJ2-7; 7 nucleotides match TRBD2. CDR1 SGHNT and CDR2 YENEEA come from the germline V gene. J was trimmed by 7 bases and V by 3 bases; bases with no gene match: 3. The CDR3 length is 12 residues. For the CDR3, the DNA is TGTGCCAGCAGCTTCCCGGGGGGTGAGCAGTACTTC. It is translated as CASSFPGGEQYF.

The rearrangement joins TRBV7-2 to TRBJ1-2; tentative D call: TRBD1 (6 bases). The CDR3 has 15 amino acids. V was cut by 5 bases and J by 2 bases, with 15 bases left in between. Germline lookup yields CDR1 SGHTA and CDR2 FQGNSA. CDR3 in DNA: TGTGCCAGCAGCCCCCAACCGCAGGGGAACTATGGCTACACCTTC. Protein product: CASSPQPQGNYGYTF.

On this clone itself: At one end the junction does not follow the germline gene, possibly because of a read error. The chain has TRBV5-6 and TRBJ1-3, with no clear D. In germline, CDR1 is SGHDT, CDR2 YYEEEE. The CDR3 totals 15 residues. CDR3 sequence reads: CASRLGIISGNTIYF. DNA of the CDR3: TGTGCCAGCAGGTTGGGGATAATCTCTGGAAACACCATATATTTT.

The chain couples TRBV7-2 to TRBJ2-7; 10 bases line up with TRBD2. The CDR3 has 12 residues. V shed 4 bases, J shed 6 bases, and the junction held 0 bases outside the gene matches. Germline CDR1 is SGHTA and CDR2 is FQGNSA. CDR3 coding DNA: TGTGCCAGCAGCTCTAGCGGGGGCGAGCAGTACTTC. This sequence encodes CASSSSGGEQYF. Based on the CDR3 plus reference TRBV7-2 and TRBJ2-7, the full variable domain is GAGVSQSPSNKVTEKGKDVELRCDPISGHTALYWYRQSLGQGLEFLIYFQGNSAPDKSGLPSDRFSAERTGGSVSTLTIQRTQQEDSAVYLCASSSSGGEQYFGPGTRLTVT.

The chain recombines TRBV30 with TRBJ1-1; D call uncertain. CDR3 length: 13 residues. V was shortened by 2 bases and J by 2 bases, with 9 bases between the two germline ends. Germline V gives CDR1 GTSNPN, CDR2 SVGIG (reference sequence). CDR3 coding DNA: TGTGCCTGGAGTCTGAGAAGTAACACTGAAGCTTTCTTT. Its translation: CAWSLRSNTEAFF.

The V and J genes are TRBV2 and TRBJ1-1, with 8 nucleotides matching TRBD1. V shed 1 base and J 3 bases; nucleotides not matched to a gene: 4. The CDR3 is 15 amino acids. Germline-derived CDR1 and CDR2 are SNHLY and FYNNEI. CDR3 bases: TGTGCCAGCAGTGAAGGGGGACAGGACTACACTGAAGCTTTCTTT. Translating gives CASSEGGQDYTEAFF.

This sequence joins TRBV5-8 and TRBJ2-3; D is unresolved. This CDR3 has 12 amino acids. Trimming removed 3 bases from V and 2 bases from J, with 4 bases in between. The germline V gene has CDR1 SGHTS and CDR2 YDEGEE. In DNA, the CDR3 is TGTGCCAGCAGCTACAACACAGATACGCAGTATTTT. Translation gives CASSYNTDTQYF. The variable domain in full, completed from reference TRBV5-8 and TRBJ2-3, reads EAGVTQSPTHLIKTRGQQATLRCSPISGHTSVYWYQQALGLGLQFLLWYDEGEERNRGNFPPRFSGRQFPNYSSELNVNALELEDSALYLCASSYNTDTQYFGPGTRLTVL.

V and J are TRBV4-1 and TRBJ1-2; TRBD1 aligns across 7 bases. J gave up 3 bases and V 0 bases, and 4 bases lay outside the gene matches. CDR1 MGHRA and CDR2 YSYEKL come from the germline V gene. CDR3 size: 15 residues. This CDR3 reads CASSQDDRDYYGYTF. The CDR3, as DNA: TGCGCCAGCAGCCAAGATGACAGGGACTACTATGGCTACACCTTC.

This clone was observed a handful of times. The chain uses TRBV15 and TRBJ2-7, with D perhaps being TRBD1 or TRBD2 (5 bases each). Germline CDR1 LNHNV, CDR2 YYDKDF (reference sequence). The ends were cut back, 6 bases at V and 4 bases at J, with 19 bases in the middle. The CDR3 contains 15 residues. The CDR3 DNA sequence: TGTGCCACCAGTTGGACACGGGGAGTGGGGTACGAGCAGTACTTC. Translation: CATSWTRGVGYEQYF.

The V gene is TRBV5-4, the J gene TRBJ1-1; D not resolved. V lost 0 bases and J 4 bases, leaving 19 bases between the germline ends. The CDR3 extends over 17 amino acids. Germline CDR1 reads SGHNT; CDR2 reads YYREEE (reference sequence). CDR3 in amino acids: CASSLEGGFSRSTEAFF. The CDR3 coding sequence is TGTGCCAGCAGCTTGGAAGGAGGGTTCAGTAGAAGCACTGAAGCTTTCTTT.

The table lists this clone with a count of one. The gene calls are TRBV19 and TRBJ2-1, with D possibly TRBD2 on 5 matching bases. Germline V gives CDR1 LNHDA, CDR2 SQIVND (reference sequence). This CDR3 spans 16 amino acids. V was clipped by 7 bases and J by 0 bases, with 16 bases between them. CDR3 amino acids: CASTRGKGSSYNEQFF. The CDR3 bases are TGTGCCAGTACTCGGGGAAAGGGAAGCTCCTACAATGAGCAGTTCTTC.

This CDR3 reads CASSVIPDGSYEQYF. The DNA for the CDR3 is TGTGCCAGCAGCGTAATTCCGGACGGTTCCTACGAGCAGTACTTC. The J gene is TRBJ2-7, the V gene TRBV9, with D unresolved. V dropped 1 base and J dropped 1 base, with 12 bases sitting between them. This CDR3 is built from 15 residues. Germline-derived CDR1 and CDR2 are SGDLS and YYNGEE.

The chain carries TRBV7-2 and TRBJ2-7, with 8 bases fitting TRBD1. The CDR3 loop spans 16 amino acids. Per the germline V gene, CDR1 is SGHTA and CDR2 is FQGNSA. Unmatched junction bases numbered 8, after V lost 1 base and J lost 3 bases. DNA for the CDR3: TGTGCCAGCAGCTTAGGGCCTTCAACAGGGGGCTACGAGCAGTACTTC. Translating it yields CASSLGPSTGGYEQYF.

This chain connects TRBV27 to TRBJ2-5; D may be TRBD1 (6 bases). Germline-derived CDR1 and CDR2 are MNHEY and SMNVEV (reference sequence). V lost 3 bases and J 5 bases, leaving 10 bases between the germline ends. CDR3 length: 13 residues. The CDR3 bases are TGTGCCAGCAGTTTCGCACAGGGTGAGACCCAGTACTTC. Translation: CASSFAQGETQYF.

CDR3 region: CASSHVRREPGGNTIYF. The CDR3 bases are TGTGCCAGCAGCCACGTTCGGAGGGAGCCCGGGGGAAACACCATATATTTT. The chain uses TRBV14 and TRBJ1-3; D unresolved. The CDR3 is 17 residues long. The V end was cut by 3 bases, the J end by 4 bases, with 19 bases between. CDR1 and CDR2 (germline): SGHDN, FVKESK.

This clone was observed a single time. The chain couples TRBV14 to TRBJ2-3; D ambiguous. Trimming left V 5 bases short and J 4 bases short, with 13 bases between. CDR1 and CDR2 (germline): SGHDN, FVKESK. CDR3 length: 14 amino acids. The CDR3 DNA reads as TGTGCCAGCAGCTCTTTGCGGACGGCAGATACGCAGTATTTT. Translated, it gives CASSSLRTADTQYF.

This chain joins TRBV7-6 and TRBJ2-2; the match to TRBD1 covers 8 bases. CDR1 and CDR2 from the germline V gene are SGHVS and FNYEAQ. V shed 6 bases, J shed 5 bases, and the junction held 8 bases outside the gene matches. The CDR3 totals 15 residues. The CDR3 DNA reads as TGTGCCAGCAGGGCGACAGGGGTGGGGACCGGGGAGCTGTTTTTT. As protein: CASRATGVGTGELFF.

The chain couples TRBV30 to TRBJ2-3; D is unresolved. This CDR3 comprises 13 residues. The V gene's germline CDR1 is GTSNPN and CDR2 SVGIG (reference sequence). The V end was cut by 0 bases, the J end by 4 bases, with 8 bases between. The CDR3 loop reads CAWSVRGADTQYF. The CDR3 DNA reads as TGTGCCTGGAGTGTTCGAGGTGCAGATACGCAGTATTTT.

The chain recombines TRBV19 with TRBJ1-1, with D hard to call. The germline V gene encodes CDR1 LNHDA and CDR2 SQIVND (reference sequence). Trimming left V 6 bases short and J 1 base short, with 12 bases between. The CDR3 has 14 residues. The CDR3 DNA sequence: TGTGCCAGTAGCGGCGGGCTCAGGAACACTGAAGCTTTCTTT. It yields the protein CASSGGLRNTEAFF.

A remark on this clone: A junction boundary mismatches the germline segment, possibly from a read error. The chain has TRBV6-5 and TRBJ2-7, with 9 bases that match TRBD2. The length of the CDR3 is 15 residues. Germline V gives CDR1 MNHEY, CDR2 SVGAGI. As DNA, the CDR3 is TGTGCCAGCAGATACTTAGCGGGAGTTCTCTACGAGCAGTACTTC. Translated, it gives CASRYLAGVLYEQYF.

The chain employs TRBV9 and TRBJ2-3; 7 bases map to TRBD1. Germline CDR1 reads SGDLS; CDR2 reads YYNGEE. The CDR3 has 14 residues. The J segment lost 6 bases and the V segment lost 2 bases, leaving 6 bases of the junction unmatched. CDR3 nucleotides: TGTGCCAGCAGCGTTGGACAGGTTAAGGATACGCAGTATTTT. Protein: CASSVGQVKDTQYF.

The genes are TRBV27 and TRBJ1-2; unclear D gene. The length of the CDR3 is 15 residues. Germline loops: CDR1 MNHEY, CDR2 SMNVEV (reference sequence). Deletions cut 2 bases from V and 6 bases from J, with 16 bases between. CDR3 bases: TGTGCCAGCAGTTTAAAGTCAGGAGGGATTAATGGCTACACCTTC. Amino acid sequence: CASSLKSGGINGYTF.

This clone has a single count. V usage is TRBV7-2 and J usage is TRBJ1-2, with D possibly being TRBD1 (6 bases). The CDR3 sequence is 16 residues long. V was shortened by 4 bases and J by 3 bases, with 18 bases between the two germline ends. From germline, CDR1 is SGHTA and CDR2 FQGNSA. The CDR3 loop reads CASSSGTGRRYYGYTF. As DNA, the CDR3 is TGTGCCAGCAGCTCCGGAACAGGGAGGAGGTACTATGGCTACACCTTC.